A selection of T cell receptor beta chains follows, all from one sample in a study of T cells expressing NK-cell markers. TCRdb reanalyzed the 5' RACE reads, giving one entry per CDR3 protein sequence and no DNA. Recorded for this sample: about 460,000 distinct CDR3 sequences. Sequenced: blood T cells: a sorted CD56 or NKG2C T cell subset, CD4+ or CD8+ T cells, or bulk PBMC T cells (not recorded which). The receptors originated from a woman aged 45 to 65 in good health. The CDR3 runs from the conserved cysteine through the conserved F or W. Each record gives: V gene, J gene, CDR3 protein.

TRBV29-1	TRBJ1-1	CSAPYMDTEAFF
TRBV7-8	TRBJ2-1	CASRPRRGSEQFF
TRBV11-2	TRBJ2-1	CASSPGGGQGVYGDNEQFF
TRBV30	TRBJ2-7	CAANGGSYEQYF
TRBV12-3/TRBV12-4	TRBJ2-1	CASSSKRGSGVDNEQFF
TRBV6-4	TRBJ2-1	CASSDSTGTSRFF
TRBV7-8	TRBJ2-7	CASSQYEGGGGDEQYF
TRBV11-2	TRBJ2-7	CASSSISQGYEQYF
TRBV4-1	TRBJ1-5	CASSQDRDWQPQHF
TRBV20-1	TRBJ2-1	CSASGTSLSYNEQFF
TRBV2	TRBJ2-7	CASSEGYVAVGNEQYF
TRBV27	TRBJ2-1	CAAMRGGVYNEQFF
TRBV5-1	TRBJ2-1	CASSLEASVYNEQFF
TRBV11-3	TRBJ2-5	CASSPESLWDQETQYF
TRBV7-2	TRBJ2-3	CASSFPGVADTQYF
TRBV5-1	TRBJ2-3	CASSYRSTDTQYF
TRBV20-1	TRBJ2-5	CSARGLGETQYF
TRBV6-1	TRBJ1-1	CASTLRGGWSEAFF
TRBV18	TRBJ2-3	CASSPEEGVGLAGASDTQYF
TRBV30	TRBJ2-5	CAWSVQGETQYF
TRBV12-3/TRBV12-4	TRBJ1-1	CASSLGGAEAFF
TRBV6-6	TRBJ1-2	CASMSRGDYGYTF
TRBV5-1	TRBJ2-3	CASSLVLAGSTDTQYF
TRBV5-6	TRBJ1-3	CASSFLHVTASSGNTIYF
TRBV10-2	TRBJ2-3	CASRLSSTDTQYF
TRBV29-1	TRBJ1-2	CSVDGAGQVYGYTF
TRBV2	TRBJ2-5	CASSGGLAGETRYF
TRBV5-1	TRBJ1-3	CASGQGVSGNTIYF
TRBV10-3	TRBJ2-1	CAVAPGGSYNEQFF